This TCR beta chain stems from a study of T cell responses to AZD1222 COVID-19 vaccine. The CDR3 has 15 residues. CDR1 and CDR2 from the germline V gene are MNHEY and SVGAGI. The V and J ends lost 0 bases and 5 bases respectively, with 13 bases between them. In the case of this clone: Its antigen is not identified.

Study-level findings and limits: White British people made up most donors, females outnumbered males, and clonal diversity was possibly underestimated.

Data came from immunoSEQ multiplex PCR; TCRdb stores just in-frame clones and leaves some out. The data hold 100,000 to 150,000 clones, with 84% observed a single time. This sequence joins TRBV6-5 and TRBJ1-1; perhaps TRBD1 as D (5 bases). The receptor was isolated from an adult who received the AZD1222 COVID-19 vaccine. Sample: peripheral blood, taken 28 days after the second AZD1222 dose. CDR3 bases: TGTGCCAGCAGTTACTCGCCCGGGCGGGGGACTGAAGCTTTCTTT. Translated, it gives CASSYSPGRGTEAFF.